This T cell receptor beta chain was sequenced during a study of T cells in Graves' hyperthyroidism and ophthalmopathy. Authors of the study amplified TCR beta CDR3 regions from RNA transcripts. First-round RT-PCR targeting the TCR CDR3 was performed with the HTBI primer set. Using its own MiXCR run on the multiplex PCR reads, TCRdb lists one record per CDR3 protein. The data contain hundreds of thousands of distinct CDR3 sequences, less than 45% of them seen just once; the ten biggest clones take up more than 7%. To note about this clonotype: The junction departs from the called germline gene at one end, perhaps through a read error.

Germline CDR1 and CDR2: ENHRY and SYGVKD. The CDR3 has 14 amino acids. The chain has TRBV10-3 and TRBJ1-6; 7 nucleotides line up with TRBD1. Sequenced input: peripheral blood or thyroid tissue (not recorded which). The source of this sequence is an adult man with Graves' disease, either hyperthyroidism or ophthalmopathy (not recorded which). CDR3 nucleotide sequence: TGTGCCAGCAGTATACAGGGGATTGGTTCACCCCTCCACTTT. Translated, it gives CASSIQGIGSPLHF.